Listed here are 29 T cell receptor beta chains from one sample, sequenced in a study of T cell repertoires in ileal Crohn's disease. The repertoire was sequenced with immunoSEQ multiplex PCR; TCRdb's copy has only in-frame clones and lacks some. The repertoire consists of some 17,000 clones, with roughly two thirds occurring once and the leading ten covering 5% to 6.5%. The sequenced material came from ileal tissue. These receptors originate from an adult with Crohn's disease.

The CDR3 nucleotides are TGTGCCAGCAGCCCTCCGGGCGGGAGGGCCTACGAGCAGTACTTC. Amino acid sequence: CASSPPGGRAYEQYF. The rearrangement joins TRBV9 to TRBJ2-7, with TRBD2 matching 9 bases. The CDR3 contains 15 residues. Germline-derived CDR1 and CDR2 are SGDLS and YYNGEE. Trimming took 4 bases from V and 2 from J; bases not matched to a gene: 7.

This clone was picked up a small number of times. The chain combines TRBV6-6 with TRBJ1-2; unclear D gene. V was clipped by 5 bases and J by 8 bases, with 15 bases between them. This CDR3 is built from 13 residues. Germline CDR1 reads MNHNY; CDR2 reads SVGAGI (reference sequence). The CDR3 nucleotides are TGTGCCAGCAGTCTCGGATCGGGGAAGGGCTACACCTTC. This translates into CASSLGSGKGYTF.

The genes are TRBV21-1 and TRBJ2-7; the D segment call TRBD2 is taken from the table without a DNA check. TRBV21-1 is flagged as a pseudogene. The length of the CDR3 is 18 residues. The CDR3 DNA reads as TGTGCCAGCAGCAAAACCACCTTCTGGACTAGCGGGACCGACGAGCAGTACTTC. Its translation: CASSKTTFWTSGTDEQYF.

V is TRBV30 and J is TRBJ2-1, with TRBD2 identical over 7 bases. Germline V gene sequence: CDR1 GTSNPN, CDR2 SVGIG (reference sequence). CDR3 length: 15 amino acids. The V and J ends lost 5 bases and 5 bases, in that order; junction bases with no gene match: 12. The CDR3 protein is CAWLGGTAGDNEQFF. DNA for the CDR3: TGTGCCTGGCTGGGAGGGACCGCCGGCGACAATGAGCAGTTCTTC. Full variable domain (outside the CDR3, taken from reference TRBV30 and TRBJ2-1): SQTIHQWPATLVQPVGSPLSLECTVEGTSNPNLYWYRQAAGRGLQLLFYSVGIGQISSEVPQNLSASRPQDRQFILSSKKLLLSDSGFYLCAWLGGTAGDNEQFFGPGTRLTVL.

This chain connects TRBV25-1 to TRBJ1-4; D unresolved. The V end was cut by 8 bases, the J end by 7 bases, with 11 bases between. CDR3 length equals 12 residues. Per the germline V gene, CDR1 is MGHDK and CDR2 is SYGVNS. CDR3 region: CASQRRGEKLFF. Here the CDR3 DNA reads TGTGCCAGCCAGAGACGGGGTGAAAAACTGTTTTTT. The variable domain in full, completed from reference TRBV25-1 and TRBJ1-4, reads EADIYQTPRYLVIGTGKKITLECSQTMGHDKMYWYQQDPGMELHLIHYSYGVNSTEKGDLSSESTVSRIRTEHFPLTLESARPSHTSQYLCASQRRGEKLFFGSGTQLSVL.

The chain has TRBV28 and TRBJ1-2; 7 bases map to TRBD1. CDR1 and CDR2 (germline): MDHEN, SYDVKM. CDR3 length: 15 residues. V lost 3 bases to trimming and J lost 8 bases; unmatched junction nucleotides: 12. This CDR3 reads CASSFWTGSLGGYTF. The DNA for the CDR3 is TGTGCCAGCAGTTTTTGGACAGGCAGTCTGGGAGGCTACACCTTC.

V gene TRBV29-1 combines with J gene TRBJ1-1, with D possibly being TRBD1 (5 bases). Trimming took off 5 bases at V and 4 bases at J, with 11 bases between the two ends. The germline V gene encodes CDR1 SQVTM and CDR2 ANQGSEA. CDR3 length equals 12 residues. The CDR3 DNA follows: TGCAGCGTTATAAGGGGAAGCACTGAAGCTTTCTTT. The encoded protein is CSVIRGSTEAFF.

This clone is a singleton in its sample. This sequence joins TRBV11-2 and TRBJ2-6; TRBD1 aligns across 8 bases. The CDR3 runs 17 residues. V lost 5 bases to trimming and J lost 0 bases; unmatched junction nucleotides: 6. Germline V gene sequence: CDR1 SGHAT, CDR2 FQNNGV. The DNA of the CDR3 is TGTGCCAGCAGCCCAACCACAGGGGGCTCTGGGGCCAACGTCCTGACTTTC. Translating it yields CASSPTTGGSGANVLTF. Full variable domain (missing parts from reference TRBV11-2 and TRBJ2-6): EAGVAQSPRYKIIEKRQSVAFWCNPISGHATLYWYQQILGQGPKLLIQFQNNGVVDDSQLPKDRFSAERLKGVDSTLKIQPAKLEDSAVYLCASSPTTGGSGANVLTFGAGSRLTVL.

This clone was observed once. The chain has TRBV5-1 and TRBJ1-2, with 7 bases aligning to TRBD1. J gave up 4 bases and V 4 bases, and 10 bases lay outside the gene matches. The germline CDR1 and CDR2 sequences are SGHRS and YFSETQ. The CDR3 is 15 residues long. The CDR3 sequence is CASSRETGYLYGYTF. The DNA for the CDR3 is TGCGCCAGCAGCAGAGAGACAGGGTACCTCTATGGCTACACCTTC.

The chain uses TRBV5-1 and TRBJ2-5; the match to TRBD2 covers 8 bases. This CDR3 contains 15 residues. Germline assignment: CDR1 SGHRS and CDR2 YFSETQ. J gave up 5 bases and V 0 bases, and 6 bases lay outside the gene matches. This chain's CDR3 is CASSLAASGRETQYF. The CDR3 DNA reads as TGCGCCAGCAGCTTGGCGGCTAGCGGGCGGGAGACCCAGTACTTC.

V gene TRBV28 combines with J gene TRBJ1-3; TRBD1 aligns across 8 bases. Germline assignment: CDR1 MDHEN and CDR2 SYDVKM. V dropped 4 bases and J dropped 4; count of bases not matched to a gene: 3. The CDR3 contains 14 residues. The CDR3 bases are TGTGCCAGCAGTTCGGGACAGGCGGGAAACACCATATATTTT. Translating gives CASSSGQAGNTIYF.

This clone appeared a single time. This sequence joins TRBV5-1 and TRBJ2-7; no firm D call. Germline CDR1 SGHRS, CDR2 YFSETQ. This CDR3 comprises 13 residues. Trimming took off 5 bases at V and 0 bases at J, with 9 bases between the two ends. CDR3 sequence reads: CASSSPGSYEQYF. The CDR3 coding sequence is TGCGCCAGCAGTTCCCCAGGCTCCTACGAGCAGTACTTC.

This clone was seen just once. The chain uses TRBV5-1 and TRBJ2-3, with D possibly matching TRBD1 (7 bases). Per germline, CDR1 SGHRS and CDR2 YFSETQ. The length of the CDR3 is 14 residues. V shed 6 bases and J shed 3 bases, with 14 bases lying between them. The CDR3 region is CASNGAGGTDTQYF. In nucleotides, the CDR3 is TGCGCCAGCAATGGGGCAGGGGGGACAGATACGCAGTATTTT.

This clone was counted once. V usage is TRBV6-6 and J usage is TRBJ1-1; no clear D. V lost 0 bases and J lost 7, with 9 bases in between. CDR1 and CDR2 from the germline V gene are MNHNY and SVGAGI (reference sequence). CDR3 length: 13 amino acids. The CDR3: CASSYSNSGEAFF. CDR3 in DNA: TGTGCCAGCAGTTACTCGAACAGTGGTGAAGCTTTCTTT.

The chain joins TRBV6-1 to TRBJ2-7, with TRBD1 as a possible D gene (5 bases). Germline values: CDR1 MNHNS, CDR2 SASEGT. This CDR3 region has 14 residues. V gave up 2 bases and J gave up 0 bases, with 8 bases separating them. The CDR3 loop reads CASSERRGSYEQYF. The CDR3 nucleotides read TGTGCCAGCAGTGAAAGAAGGGGCTCCTACGAGCAGTACTTC.

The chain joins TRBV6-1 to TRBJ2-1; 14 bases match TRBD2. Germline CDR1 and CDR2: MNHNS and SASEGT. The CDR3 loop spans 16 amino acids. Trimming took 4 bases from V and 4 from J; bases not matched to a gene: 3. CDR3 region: CASSGRTSGRYNEQFF. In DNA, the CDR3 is TGTGCCAGCAGTGGTCGGACTAGCGGGAGGTACAATGAGCAGTTCTTC.

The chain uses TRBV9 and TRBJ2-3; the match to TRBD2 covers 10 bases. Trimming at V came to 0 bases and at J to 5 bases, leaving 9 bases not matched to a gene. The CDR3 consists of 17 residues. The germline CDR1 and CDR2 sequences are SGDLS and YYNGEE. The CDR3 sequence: CASSVGASGGALDTQYF. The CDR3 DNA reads TGTGCCAGCAGCGTAGGGGCCAGCGGGGGGGCCTTAGATACGCAGTATTTT.

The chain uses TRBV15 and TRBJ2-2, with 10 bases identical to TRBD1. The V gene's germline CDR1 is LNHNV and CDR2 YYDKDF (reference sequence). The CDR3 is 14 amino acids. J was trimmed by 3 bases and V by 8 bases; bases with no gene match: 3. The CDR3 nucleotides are TGTGCCACCCGACAGGGGGCGGACACCGGGGAGCTGTTTTTT. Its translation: CATRQGADTGELFF.

CDR3 region: CASSQKSGGIAKNIQYF. The DNA for the CDR3 is TGCGCCAGCAGCCAAAAATCCGGGGGGATAGCCAAAAACATTCAGTACTTC. V is TRBV4-1 and J is TRBJ2-4; 7 bases match TRBD2. After removal of 2 bases from V and 0 bases from J, the junction contained 7 bases not matched to a gene. The CDR3 is 17 residues long. Germline assignment: CDR1 MGHRA and CDR2 YSYEKL.

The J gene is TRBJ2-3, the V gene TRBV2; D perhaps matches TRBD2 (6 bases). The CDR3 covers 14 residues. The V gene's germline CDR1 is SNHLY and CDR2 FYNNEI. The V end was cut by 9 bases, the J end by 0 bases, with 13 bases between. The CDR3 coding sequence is TGTGCCAGTACTAGCAGAACTAGCACAGATACGCAGTATTTT. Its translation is CASTSRTSTDTQYF. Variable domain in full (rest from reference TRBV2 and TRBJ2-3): EPEVTQTPSHQVTQMGQEVILRCVPISNHLYFYWYRQILGQKVEFLVSFYNNEISEKSEIFDDQFSVERPDGSNFTLKIRSTKLEDSAMYFCASTSRTSTDTQYFGPGTRLTVL.

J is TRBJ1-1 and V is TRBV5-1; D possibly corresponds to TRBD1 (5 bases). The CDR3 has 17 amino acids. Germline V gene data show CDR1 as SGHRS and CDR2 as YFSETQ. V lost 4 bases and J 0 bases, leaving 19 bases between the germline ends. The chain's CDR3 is CASSPPGGSVMNTEAFF. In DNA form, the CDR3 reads TGCGCCAGCAGCCCACCGGGGGGTTCTGTTATGAACACTGAAGCTTTCTTT.

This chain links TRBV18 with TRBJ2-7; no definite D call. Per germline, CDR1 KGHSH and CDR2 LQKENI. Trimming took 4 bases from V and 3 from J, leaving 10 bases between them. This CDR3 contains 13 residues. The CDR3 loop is CASSQANDYEQYF. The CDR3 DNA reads TGTGCCAGCTCACAAGCCAACGACTACGAGCAGTACTTC.

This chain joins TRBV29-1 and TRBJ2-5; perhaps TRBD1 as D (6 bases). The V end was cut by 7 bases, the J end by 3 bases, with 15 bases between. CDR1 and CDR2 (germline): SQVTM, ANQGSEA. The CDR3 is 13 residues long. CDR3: CSAQKSGEETQYF. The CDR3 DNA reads TGCAGCGCCCAAAAGTCAGGGGAAGAGACCCAGTACTTC.

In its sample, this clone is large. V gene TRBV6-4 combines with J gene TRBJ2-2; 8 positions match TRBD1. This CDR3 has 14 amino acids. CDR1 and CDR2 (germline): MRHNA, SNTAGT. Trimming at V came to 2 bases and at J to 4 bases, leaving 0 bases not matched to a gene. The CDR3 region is CASSDGQGTGELFF. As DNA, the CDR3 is TGTGCCAGCAGTGACGGACAGGGCACCGGGGAGCTGTTTTTT.

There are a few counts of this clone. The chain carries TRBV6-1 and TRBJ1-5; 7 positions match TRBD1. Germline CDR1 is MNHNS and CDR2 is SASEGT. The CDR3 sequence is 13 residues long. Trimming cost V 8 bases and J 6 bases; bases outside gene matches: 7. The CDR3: CASGPGGRQPQHF. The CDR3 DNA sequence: TGTGCCAGCGGACCAGGGGGGCGTCAGCCCCAGCATTTT.

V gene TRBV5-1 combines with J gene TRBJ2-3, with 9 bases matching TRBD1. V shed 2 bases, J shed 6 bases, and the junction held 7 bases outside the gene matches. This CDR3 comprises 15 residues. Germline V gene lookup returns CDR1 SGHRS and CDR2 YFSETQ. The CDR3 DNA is TGCGCCAGCAGCTTATCGGGACAGGGTTATGATACGCAGTATTTT. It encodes CASSLSGQGYDTQYF.

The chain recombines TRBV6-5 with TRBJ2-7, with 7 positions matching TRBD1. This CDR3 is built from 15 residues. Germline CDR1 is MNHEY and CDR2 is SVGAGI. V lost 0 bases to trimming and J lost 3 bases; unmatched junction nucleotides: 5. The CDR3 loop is CASSYSGGEIYEQYF. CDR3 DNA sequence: TGTGCCAGCAGTTACTCAGGGGGCGAAATCTACGAGCAGTACTTC.

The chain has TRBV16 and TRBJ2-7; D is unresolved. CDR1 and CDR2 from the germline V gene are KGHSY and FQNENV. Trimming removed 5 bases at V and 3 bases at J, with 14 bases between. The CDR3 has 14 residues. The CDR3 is CASSTRPADYEQYF. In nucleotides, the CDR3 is TGTGCCAGCAGCACGCGGCCGGCAGACTACGAGCAGTACTTC.

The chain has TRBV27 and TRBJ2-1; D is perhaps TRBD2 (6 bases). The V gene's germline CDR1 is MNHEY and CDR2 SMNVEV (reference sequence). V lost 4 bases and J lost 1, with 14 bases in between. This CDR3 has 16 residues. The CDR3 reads CASSSTTSLSYNEQFF. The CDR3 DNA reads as TGTGCCAGCAGTTCCACGACTAGTCTTTCCTACAATGAGCAGTTCTTC.